This entry concerns a single TCR beta chain. CDR3 length: 14 residues. The germline CDR1 and CDR2 sequences are SGHDN and FVKESK. This record comes from a study of blood T cells in healthy people across ages. The use of a sample-barcoded 5' primer and a J-beta primer mix characterized a second PCR of roughly 7 to 11 cycles. TCRdb reprocessed the 5' RACE reads with MiXCR, giving one entry per CDR3 protein. The profile covers more than 550,000 distinct CDR3 sequences, with over 20% appearing a single time and 20% to 25% taken by the ten largest. This clonotype was sampled from a man between 65 and 79 years old in good health. Sequenced material: blood. The chain is built from TRBV14 and TRBJ2-5; no clear D. The J call may not be correct, given that the DNA end is closer to TRBJ2-7. CDR3: CASSQDDLSHEQYF. As DNA, the CDR3 is TGTGCCAGCAGCCAAGATGATTTGTCCCACGAGCAGTACTTC.